The sequence of this T cell receptor (beta chain) was determined in a study of blood T cell repertoires in COVID-19. Looking at the study overall: The origin of the acute and convalescent COVID-19 samples was the United States, Italy and Spain.

As handled by the study authors: From reference gene primer amplification, estimates of nucleated cell counts were derived. Assay: immunoSEQ multiplex PCR; the TCRdb copy retains only in-frame clones and omits some. V and J calls and clone size are given by that table; D and trimming were obtained from the DNA. The sample records nearly 110,000 clones, more than 70% being singletons. The sequencing sample was made of peripheral blood. This TCR was recovered from a man in his 70s with acute or convalescent COVID-19.

The CDR3 region has the DNA TGTGCCACCAGTGAGGGACAGGGAAAAGGCTACACCTTC. Translating it yields CATSEGQGKGYTF. This chain links TRBV24-1 with TRBJ1-2, with 9 bases matching TRBD1. Per germline, CDR1 KGHDR and CDR2 SFDVKD. J gave up 8 bases and V 4 bases, and 4 bases lay outside the gene matches. This CDR3 has 13 residues.